A selection of T cell receptor beta chains follows, all from one sample in a study of cytomegalovirus exposure and HLA in healthy donors. Profiled with immunoSEQ multiplex PCR; TCRdb holds only in-frame clones, not every one. Among over 150,000 clones listed, about three quarters were seen once. The sequencing input was PBMCs. The receptors derive from a woman in her thirties in good health and CMV-seropositive. CDR3s include the opening cysteine and the closing phenylalanine or tryptophan. D genes are given only for firm matches.

D gene	V gene	J gene	CDR3 DNA	CDR3 protein
TRBD2	TRBV9	TRBJ2-4	TGTGCCAGCAGCGTAGCTGAAGCAGGGAGGGGCAAAAACATTCAGTACTTC	CASSVAEAGRGKNIQYF
TRBD2	TRBV29-1	TRBJ2-7	TGCAGCGTCCAGACCCCCCCAGCGGGAGTATCGAACGAGCAGTACTTC	CSVQTPPAGVSNEQYF
TRBD1	TRBV19	TRBJ1-1	TGTGCCAGTAGTATGGGTCAGGACAGGGTGTTTCAGGTGAACACTGAAGCTTTCTTT	CASSMGQDRVFQVNTEAFF
NA	TRBV7-9	TRBJ1-1	TGTGCCAGCAGCTTAGGGGGGCCGAACACTGAAGCTTTCTTT	CASSLGGPNTEAFF
TRBD2	TRBV11-3	TRBJ2-2	TGTGCCAGCAGCCCGAGGACTAGCGGGAACACCGGGGAGCTGTTTTTT	CASSPRTSGNTGELFF
TRBD2	TRBV11-2	TRBJ2-2	TGTGCCAGCAGCTTAGCGGGGACTAGATTCCCCGGGGAGCTGTTTTTT	CASSLAGTRFPGELFF
NA	TRBV5-5	TRBJ2-7	TGTGCCAGCAGCGTCCGACCGGACAGTGGGATTGCTACCTACGAGCAGTACTTC	CASSVRPDSGIATYEQYF
TRBD2	TRBV5-4	TRBJ2-1	TGTGCCAGCAGCCCGGGAGGGGCGGGGGCCTCCTACAATGAGCAGTTCTTC	CASSPGGAGASYNEQFF
NA	TRBV5-6	TRBJ2-2	TGTGCCAGCAGCACCGGACTGAACACCGGGGAGCTGTTTTTT	CASSTGLNTGELFF
NA	TRBV6-5	TRBJ1-1	TGTGCCAGCAGTTACCAGGGGAACACTGAAGCTTTCTTT	CASSYQGNTEAFF